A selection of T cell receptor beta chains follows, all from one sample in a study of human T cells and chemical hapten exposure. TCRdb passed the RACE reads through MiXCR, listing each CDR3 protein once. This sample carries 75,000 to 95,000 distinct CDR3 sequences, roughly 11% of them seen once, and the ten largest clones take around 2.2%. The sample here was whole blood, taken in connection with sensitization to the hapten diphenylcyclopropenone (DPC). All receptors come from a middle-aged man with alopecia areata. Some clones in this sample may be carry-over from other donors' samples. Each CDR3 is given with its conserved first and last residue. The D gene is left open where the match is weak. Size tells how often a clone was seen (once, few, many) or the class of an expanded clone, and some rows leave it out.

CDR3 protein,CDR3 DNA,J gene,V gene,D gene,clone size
CAARNQGASYEQYF,TGTGCCGCGAGGAATCAGGGGGCAAGCTACGAGCAGTACTTC,TRBJ2-7,TRBV2,TRBD1,-
CATSDLDKGRTGELFF,TGTGCCACCAGTGATTTGGACAAGGGGCGGACCGGGGAGCTGTTTTTT,TRBJ2-2,TRBV24-1,-,-
CASSVGLAGPGEQFF,TGCGCCAGCAGCGTGGGACTAGCGGGACCAGGAGAGCAGTTCTTC,TRBJ2-1,TRBV5-1,TRBD2,few
CASGQGGTEAFF,TGTGCCAGCGGGCAGGGGGGCACTGAAGCTTTCTTT,TRBJ1-1,TRBV9,TRBD1,few
CASSYSTHEGIDKNIQYF,TGTGCCAGCAGTTACTCTACTCATGAAGGAATAGACAAAAACATTCAGTACTTC,TRBJ2-4,TRBV6-2/TRBV6-3,-,-
CASSLTLAGGRNEQFF,TGTGCCAGCAGCTTAACCCTAGCGGGAGGGAGGAATGAGCAGTTCTTC,TRBJ2-1,TRBV5-4,TRBD2,many
CASGGLATTGELFF,TGTGCCAGCGGGGGACTAGCGACCACCGGGGAGCTGTTTTTT,TRBJ2-2,TRBV6-5,TRBD2,-
CASSQGQNYGYTF,TGTGCCAGCAGCCAAGGACAGAACTATGGCTACACCTTC,TRBJ1-2,TRBV16,-,-
CASSRTTGELVEQFF,TGCGCCAGCAGCCGGACTACAGGGGAGTTGGTCGAGCAGTTCTTC,TRBJ2-1,TRBV4-1,-,-
CAWNSGAGGNTIYF,TGTGCCTGGAACTCAGGGGCAGGCGGAAACACCATATATTTT,TRBJ1-3,TRBV30,-,few
CATATGFGNQPQHF,TGTGCCACCGCGACAGGGTTTGGCAATCAGCCCCAGCATTTT,TRBJ1-5,TRBV6-2/TRBV6-3,TRBD1,few
CASSLEVVTDTQYF,TGTGCCAGCAGCTTAGAGGTTGTCACAGATACGCAGTATTTT,TRBJ2-3,TRBV7-9,-,-
CASSYAWESLYEQFF,TGTGCCAGCAGTTACGCGTGGGAGTCTTTGTATGAGCAGTTCTTC,TRBJ2-1,TRBV6-2/TRBV6-3,-,few
CAIKWSQGSTEQFF,TGTGCCATCAAATGGAGTCAGGGCTCTACTGAGCAGTTCTTC,TRBJ2-1,TRBV10-3,-,-
CASSSVSIQYF,TGTGCCAGCAGCTCTGTCTCCATTCAGTACTTC,TRBJ2-4,TRBV7-9,-,few
CASSEATTKTEAFF,TGCGCCAGCAGTGAGGCTACGACTAAGACTGAAGCTTTCTTT,TRBJ1-1,TRBV10-2,-,-
CASSLGPLIVDTQYF,TGTGCCAGCAGCTTAGGGCCACTCATCGTGGATACGCAGTATTTT,TRBJ2-3,TRBV7-6,-,few
CASSIGQGNQPQHF,TGCGCCAGCAGCATAGGACAGGGGAATCAGCCCCAGCATTTT,TRBJ1-5,TRBV5-1,TRBD1,many
CASNPIAGETGELFF,TGTGCCAGCAATCCTATAGCGGGAGAGACCGGGGAGCTGTTTTTT,TRBJ2-2,TRBV6-2/TRBV6-3,TRBD2,many
CASSPRQVVETQYF,TGTGCCAGCAGCCCCCGACAGGTTGTGGAGACCCAGTACTTC,TRBJ2-5,TRBV7-2,-,few
CASSHRSGSSYNEQFF,TGTGCCAGCAGCCACCGATCCGGGAGCTCCTACAATGAGCAGTTCTTC,TRBJ2-1,TRBV3-1,-,many
CASYSVGSEYNEQFF,TGTGCCAGCTACTCCGTGGGGTCTGAATACAATGAGCAGTTCTTC,TRBJ2-1,TRBV28,-,-
CSARGDRNQPQHF,TGCAGTGCTAGAGGGGACAGAAATCAGCCCCAGCATTTT,TRBJ1-5,TRBV20-1,TRBD1,many
CEGGPGGELFF,TGTGAGGGAGGGCCTGGCGGGGAGCTGTTTTTT,TRBJ2-2,TRBV21-1,-,few
CASSIWGGTDEQFF,TGTGCCAGTAGTATCTGGGGAGGGACCGATGAGCAGTTCTTC,TRBJ2-1,TRBV19,TRBD2,-
CASSLVAGRGQETQYF,TGTGCCAGCAGCTTAGTGGCGGGCCGGGGCCAAGAGACCCAGTACTTC,TRBJ2-5,TRBV7-9,-,few
CASSQGASTDTQYF,TGCGCCAGCAGCCAAGGGGCAAGCACAGATACGCAGTATTTT,TRBJ2-3,TRBV4-3,-,few
CASSPEQGKLFF,TGTGCCAGCTCACCAGAGCAGGGAAAACTGTTTTTT,TRBJ1-4,TRBV18,-,few
CASSSPGTSSYEQYF,TGTGCCAGCAGTTCCCCCGGGACTAGCTCCTACGAGCAGTACTTC,TRBJ2-7,TRBV28,TRBD2,-
CASSPPGQGLGNQPQHF,TGTGCCAGCAGCCCACCGGGACAGGGTTTGGGCAATCAGCCCCAGCATTTT,TRBJ1-5,TRBV7-2,TRBD1,many
CAISERAPGLQDEQFF,TGTGCCATCAGTGAGCGGGCCCCGGGACTACAAGATGAGCAGTTCTTC,TRBJ2-1,TRBV10-3,TRBD2,-
CASSLERAGPGSGSTDTQYF,TGCGCCAGCAGCTTGGAGCGAGCGGGTCCGGGTTCGGGTAGCACAGATACGCAGTATTTT,TRBJ2-3,TRBV5-1,-,-
CAIATSGMTDTQYF,TGTGCCATCGCGACTAGCGGGATGACAGATACGCAGTATTTT,TRBJ2-3,TRBV10-3,TRBD2,-
CASSLIAGGGADTQYF,TGTGCCAGCAGCTTAATAGCGGGAGGAGGAGCAGATACGCAGTATTTT,TRBJ2-3,TRBV5-8,TRBD2,-
CASSMGDRGRGELFF,TGTGCCAGTAGTATGGGGGACAGGGGGCGCGGGGAGCTGTTTTTT,TRBJ2-2,TRBV19,TRBD1,few
CASSPRTGLNNEQFF,TGTGCCAGCAGTCCTCGGACAGGATTAAACAATGAGCAGTTCTTC,TRBJ2-1,TRBV6-2/TRBV6-3,TRBD1,-
CASSLATSGSRTDTQYF,TGCGCCAGCAGCTTGGCTACTAGCGGGAGCAGAACAGATACGCAGTATTTT,TRBJ2-3,TRBV5-1,TRBD2,-
CSVEENTGGYGYTF,TGCAGCGTTGAAGAAAACACAGGGGGATATGGCTACACCTTC,TRBJ1-2,TRBV29-1,TRBD1,few
CASSLEDHLRRPNEKLFF,TGTGCCAGCAGCTTGGAGGATCACCTACGGAGGCCTAATGAAAAACTGTTTTTT,TRBJ1-4,TRBV5-8,-,few
CASSPRGPGQVGQPQHF,TGTGCCAGCTCACCAAGGGGGCCCGGCCAGGTGGGTCAGCCCCAGCATTTT,TRBJ1-5,TRBV18,TRBD1,-
CASSQTGGLSSGTQYF,TGTGCCAGCAGCCAAACAGGGGGCCTAAGTTCCGGTACGCAGTATTTT,TRBJ2-3,TRBV14,TRBD1,-
CASSLRGRAESTDTQYF,TGTGCCAGCAGCTTAAGGGGTAGGGCGGAGAGCACAGATACGCAGTATTTT,TRBJ2-3,TRBV7-2,-,-
CASRGLGAEQYF,TGTGCCAGCAGGGGGTTGGGCGCCGAGCAGTACTTC,TRBJ2-7,TRBV28,-,-
CASSLAETRSTDTQYF,TGTGCCAGCAGCTTAGCCGAGACACGGAGCACAGATACGCAGTATTTT,TRBJ2-3,TRBV7-8,-,many
CASRPPRGSAIYEQYF,TGTGCCAGCAGACCACCCAGGGGCTCAGCCATTTACGAGCAGTACTTC,TRBJ2-7,TRBV6-1,-,-